This TCR beta chain comes out of a study of CD8 T cells in ankylosing spondylitis. Regarding the study as a whole: Roughly eight highly homologous variants formed a TCR beta motif that appeared characteristic of ankylosing spondylitis blood. As reported, disease-linked clones showed significant enrichment in matched ankylosing spondylitis synovial fluid.

TCRdb reprocessed the 5' RACE reads with MiXCR, giving one entry per CDR3 protein. The sample records approximately 290,000 distinct CDR3 sequences, around 20% being singletons. There are a few counts of this clonotype. Its antigen is not known. The CDR3 has 17 residues. Germline values: CDR1 SGHTA, CDR2 FQGNSA. The trim removed 0 bases at V and 4 bases at J, leaving 6 bases unmatched. The chain carries TRBV7-2 and TRBJ2-3; 11 positions agree with TRBD1. The sequenced material came from blood, either unsorted or a sorted T cell fraction (not recorded which). This receptor was identified in a female donor with ankylosing spondylitis or in good health (not recorded which). The CDR3 protein is CASSLAVGGQGADTQYF. The CDR3 DNA follows: TGTGCCAGCAGCTTAGCCGTGGGGGGACAGGGGGCAGATACGCAGTATTTT.